This T cell receptor beta chain was recorded in a study of T cell changes during pregnancy in multiple sclerosis. Generated by immunoSEQ multiplex PCR, the TCRdb table keeps only in-frame clones and is missing some. There are tens of thousands of clones in the sample; 85% to 95% occur only once, and roughly 2.8% lies in the top ten. CDR3 size: 14 residues. Trimming shortened V by 4 bases and J by 1 base, and 10 bases separated the two germline ends. Germline CDR1 MNHNY, CDR2 SVGAGI (reference sequence). The source is a female donor in good health, enrolled as a control in a pregnancy study. V is TRBV6-6 and J is TRBJ1-1, with D possibly TRBD1 on 5 matching bases. The source was peripheral blood, collected in the third trimester of pregnancy. The CDR3 loop reads CASSFTTENTEAFF. In nucleotides, the CDR3 is TGTGCCAGCAGTTTTACGACAGAGAACACTGAAGCTTTCTTT.